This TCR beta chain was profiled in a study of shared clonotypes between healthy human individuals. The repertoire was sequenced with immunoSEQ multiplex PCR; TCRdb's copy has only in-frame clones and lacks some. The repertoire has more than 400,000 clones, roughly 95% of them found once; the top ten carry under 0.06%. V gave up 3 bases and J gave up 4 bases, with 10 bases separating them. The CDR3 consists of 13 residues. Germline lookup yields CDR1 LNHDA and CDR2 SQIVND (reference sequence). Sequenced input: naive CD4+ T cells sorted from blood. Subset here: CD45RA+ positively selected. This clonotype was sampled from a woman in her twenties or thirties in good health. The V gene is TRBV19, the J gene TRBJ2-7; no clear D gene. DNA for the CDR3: TGTGCCAGTAGTATCCTAACCGGGTACGAGCAGTACTTC. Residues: CASSILTGYEQYF.